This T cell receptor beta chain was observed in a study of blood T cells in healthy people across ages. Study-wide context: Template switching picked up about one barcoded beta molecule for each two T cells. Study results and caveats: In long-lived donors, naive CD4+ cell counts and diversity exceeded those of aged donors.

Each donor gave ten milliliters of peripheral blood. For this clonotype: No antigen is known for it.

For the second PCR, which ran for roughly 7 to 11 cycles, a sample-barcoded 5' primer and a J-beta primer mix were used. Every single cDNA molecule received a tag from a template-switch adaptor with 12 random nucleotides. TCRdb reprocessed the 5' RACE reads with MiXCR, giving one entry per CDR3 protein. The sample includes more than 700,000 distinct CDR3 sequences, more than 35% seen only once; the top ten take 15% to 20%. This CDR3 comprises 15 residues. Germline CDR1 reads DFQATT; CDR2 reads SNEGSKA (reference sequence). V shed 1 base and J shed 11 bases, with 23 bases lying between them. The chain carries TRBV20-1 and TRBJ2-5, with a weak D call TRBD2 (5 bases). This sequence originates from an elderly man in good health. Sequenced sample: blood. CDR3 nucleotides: TGCAGTGCTAGAGCTGAAGGTGGCGGGCTTGGTGAGCAGTACTTC. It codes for CSARAEGGGLGEQYF.